Listed below are T cell receptor beta chains from one sample, sequenced in a study of cytomegalovirus exposure and HLA in healthy donors. Some clones are missing from TCRdb's copy, which holds only in-frame ones; the method was immunoSEQ multiplex PCR. The repertoire consists of around 200,000 clones, with more than 65% occurring once and the leading ten covering less than 4%. The source material was PBMCs. These receptors came from a woman aged 25 to 45 in good health and CMV-seropositive. The CDR3 runs from the conserved cysteine through the conserved F or W. A D gene is named only where the DNA matches it firmly. A clone size is listed for some rows: how often the clone was seen (once, few, many), or a class if it is expanded.

v_call	clone_size	d_call	j_call	cdr3_aa	cdr3_nt
TRBV7-6	NA	NA	TRBJ2-3	CASSLRGAGEDTQYF	TGTGCCAGCAGCTTACGGGGGGCCGGGGAAGATACGCAGTATTTT
TRBV28	NA	NA	TRBJ1-2	CASSSTQAGLPGYTF	TGTGCCAGCAGTTCCACCCAGGCAGGGCTCCCTGGCTACACCTTC
TRBV28	NA	NA	TRBJ1-1	CASSSLGAGRTEAFF	TGTGCCAGCAGCAGTCTAGGGGCTGGAAGGACTGAAGCTTTCTTT
TRBV29-1	NA	NA	TRBJ1-4	CSVAGGPGWGEKLFF	TGCAGCGTTGCGGGGGGTCCAGGGTGGGGTGAAAAACTGTTTTTT
TRBV14	NA	TRBD2	TRBJ2-3	CASGTSGRKDTQYF	TGTGCCAGCGGGACTAGCGGGAGGAAAGATACGCAGTATTTT
TRBV28	NA	TRBD2	TRBJ2-4	CASSSPGEGLGKNIQHF	TGTGCCAGCAGTTCCCCGGGGGAGGGCCTCGGCAAAAACATTCAGCACTTC
TRBV29-1	NA	NA	TRBJ1-2	CSVASPDGYTF	TGCAGCGTTGCGTCTCCTGATGGCTACACCTTC
TRBV28	NA	NA	TRBJ1-1	CASSLLLRGTEAFF	TGTGCCAGCAGTTTGTTACTTAGGGGCACTGAAGCTTTCTTT
TRBV29-1	NA	NA	TRBJ2-6	CSVEGQPGLGANVLTF	TGCAGCGTTGAAGGTCAACCTGGGCTCGGGGCCAACGTCCTGACTTTC
TRBV5-4	NA	NA	TRBJ1-2	CASSLGGNYGYTF	TGTGCCAGCAGCTTAGGGGGTAACTATGGCTACACCTTC
TRBV4-3	few	NA	TRBJ2-1	CASSLGSIYNEQFF	TGCGCCAGCAGCCTCGGGAGTATTTACAATGAGCAGTTCTTC
TRBV7-8	NA	NA	TRBJ1-1	CASGGLAPEAFF	TGTGCCAGCGGAGGGTTGGCTCCAGAAGCTTTCTTT
TRBV5-5	NA	NA	TRBJ2-5	CASTYGPKQETQYF	TGTGCCAGCACGTATGGCCCGAAGCAAGAGACCCAGTACTTC
TRBV7-8	NA	NA	TRBJ1-5	CASSLRGGRSNQPQHF	TGTGCCAGCAGCTTAAGGGGGGGCCGGAGCAATCAGCCCCAGCATTTT
TRBV6-5	NA	TRBD2	TRBJ2-1	CASTSRLADYNEQFF	TGTGCCAGCACCTCCCGACTAGCGGACTACAATGAGCAGTTCTTC
TRBV6-6	NA	NA	TRBJ2-1	CASQNLAGNEQFF	TGTGCCAGTCAAAACCTAGCCGGCAATGAGCAGTTCTTC
TRBV28	NA	TRBD2	TRBJ2-1	CASRTQRGSSYNEQFF	TGTGCCAGCAGGACCCAGCGGGGGAGCTCCTACAATGAGCAGTTCTTC
TRBV7-9	NA	NA	TRBJ1-5	CSSSPTGGNQPQHF	TGTTCCAGCAGCCCCACCGGAGGGAATCAGCCCCAGCATTTT
TRBV7-9	NA	TRBD1	TRBJ2-5	CASSMDRGQETQYF	TGTGCCAGCAGCATGGACAGGGGGCAAGAGACCCAGTACTTC
TRBV19	NA	NA	TRBJ2-7	CAVSVGLQSEQYF	TGTGCCGTCTCCGTGGGACTCCAATCCGAGCAGTACTTC
TRBV27	NA	NA	TRBJ2-1	CASSLLVQSSYNEQFF	TGTGCCAGCAGCCTCTTGGTACAGAGCTCCTACAATGAGCAGTTCTTC
TRBV29-1	NA	TRBD1	TRBJ2-1	CSAGLRDRVIHYNEQFF	TGCAGCGCCGGCCTTCGGGACAGGGTGATACATTACAATGAGCAGTTCTTC
TRBV6-1	NA	NA	TRBJ2-7	CASSERAWYYEQYF	TGTGCCAGCAGTGAGCGGGCCTGGTACTACGAGCAGTACTTC
TRBV11-3	NA	NA	TRBJ2-2	CATGKGAGELFF	TGTGCCACCGGCAAAGGGGCCGGGGAGCTGTTTTTT
TRBV27	NA	NA	TRBJ1-1	CASSPRTSNTEAFF	TGTGCCAGCAGCCCAAGGACATCAAACACTGAAGCTTTCTTT
TRBV27	NA	NA	TRBJ2-7	CASSLFQPGEQYF	TGTGCCAGCAGTTTATTCCAGCCCGGGGAGCAGTACTTC
TRBV5-5	NA	NA	TRBJ1-2	CASSGWTDNYGYTF	TGTGCCAGCAGCGGTTGGACAGATAACTATGGCTACACCTTC
TRBV27	once	NA	TRBJ2-7	CASSLTRAHEQYF	TGTGCCAGCAGTTTAACCAGGGCCCACGAGCAGTACTTC
TRBV28	few	NA	TRBJ2-5	CASRPGVQETQYF	TGTGCCAGCCGCCCCGGGGTCCAAGAGACCCAGTACTTC
TRBV4-1	NA	TRBD2	TRBJ2-7	CASSREIAGGASYEQYF	TGCGCCAGCAGCCGAGAAATAGCGGGTGGGGCCTCCTACGAGCAGTACTTC
TRBV27	NA	TRBD1	TRBJ2-7	CASSFSLRDRLYEQYF	TGTGCCAGCAGTTTCTCTCTGAGGGACAGACTCTACGAGCAGTACTTC
TRBV28	NA	TRBD1	TRBJ2-6	CASILERDRVSGANVLTF	TGTGCCAGCATTCTGGAACGGGACAGGGTCTCTGGGGCCAACGTCCTGACTTTC
TRBV5-1	NA	TRBD2	TRBJ2-1	CASSAAGLSYNEQFF	TGCGCCAGCAGCGCCGCGGGACTATCCTACAATGAGCAGTTCTTC
TRBV5-4	once	TRBD1	TRBJ2-7	CASSPRQGDDYKQYF	TGTGCCAGCAGCCCTCGACAGGGTGATGATTACAAGCAGTACTTC
TRBV16	few	NA	TRBJ1-5	CASSLTGGRGNQPQHF	TGTGCCAGCAGCCTGACCGGGGGGCGAGGCAATCAGCCCCAGCATTTT
TRBV28	NA	NA	TRBJ2-7	CASSSPPPGDEQYF	TGTGCCAGCAGTTCGCCCCCTCCCGGGGACGAGCAGTACTTC
TRBV18	NA	TRBD1	TRBJ1-5	CASGTATQQPQHF	TGTGCCAGTGGGACAGCGACTCAGCAGCCCCAGCATTTT
TRBV4-1	NA	TRBD1	TRBJ1-1	CASSQRQGGTEAFF	TGCGCCAGCAGCCAAAGACAGGGGGGCACTGAAGCTTTCTTT
TRBV20-1	NA	TRBD2	TRBJ2-7	CSARRTSEQYF	TGCAGTGCTAGACGGACTAGCGAGCAGTACTTC
TRBV5-1	NA	NA	TRBJ2-1	CASSTQAGLNEQFF	TGCGCCAGCAGCACCCAGGCGGGACTCAATGAGCAGTTCTTC
TRBV6-5	NA	TRBD1	TRBJ1-1	CASSYGTGLAFF	TGTGCCAGCAGTTACGGGACAGGGCTAGCTTTCTTT
TRBV28	NA	TRBD1	TRBJ2-1	CASSPRPGQGYNEQFF	TGTGCCAGCAGTCCAAGGCCGGGACAGGGCTACAATGAGCAGTTCTTC
TRBV27	NA	NA	TRBJ1-5	CASSLSKGENQPQHF	TGTGCCAGCAGTTTAAGTAAGGGGGAAAATCAGCCCCAGCATTTT
TRBV2	NA	NA	TRBJ1-2	CASRTGGARNYGYTF	TGTGCCAGCAGGACGGGGGGGGCAAGAAACTATGGCTACACCTTC
TRBV11-2	NA	NA	TRBJ2-7	CASSLGAVPYEQYF	TGTGCCAGCAGCTTAGGAGCGGTCCCCTACGAGCAGTACTTC
TRBV2	few	NA	TRBJ2-7	CASSFTSEQYF	TGTGCCAGCAGTTTTACTAGCGAGCAGTACTTC
TRBV28	NA	NA	TRBJ2-7	CASSLSPGISYEQYF	TGTGCCAGCAGTTTATCCCCAGGGATCTCCTACGAGCAGTACTTC
TRBV28	NA	TRBD2	TRBJ2-1	CASSLVNVGLATREQFF	TGTGCCAGCAGTTTAGTTAACGTGGGACTAGCAACCCGTGAGCAGTTCTTC
TRBV13	NA	NA	TRBJ1-1	CASSPPGDENTEAFF	TGTGCCAGCAGCCCCCCAGGGGACGAGAACACTGAAGCTTTCTTT
TRBV10-1	NA	NA	TRBJ2-2	CASSLTLAGELFF	TGCGCCAGCAGTCTTACACTAGCCGGGGAGCTGTTTTTT
TRBV15	NA	NA	TRBJ1-1	CATSQNGNTEAFF	TGTGCCACCAGCCAAAACGGGAACACTGAAGCTTTCTTT
TRBV9	NA	NA	TRBJ1-1	CASSEGRGPPMNTEAFF	TGTGCCAGCAGCGAGGGGAGGGGCCCCCCCATGAACACTGAAGCTTTCTTT
TRBV4-1	NA	TRBD2	TRBJ2-1	CASSHRYQAGASYNEQFF	TGCGCCAGCAGCCACCGATATCAGGCGGGAGCTTCCTACAATGAGCAGTTCTTC
TRBV19	NA	NA	TRBJ2-7	CASSTGTGAYEQYF	TGTGCCAGTAGCACCGGGACTGGGGCCTACGAGCAGTACTTC
TRBV11-3	once	NA	TRBJ2-1	CASSQQVNNEQFF	TGTGCCAGCAGCCAACAGGTAAACAATGAGCAGTTCTTC
TRBV14	few	NA	TRBJ2-1	CASSQDMRGSSYNEQFF	TGTGCCAGCAGCCAAGATATGCGCGGAAGCTCCTACAATGAGCAGTTCTTC
TRBV4-2	NA	NA	TRBJ1-1	CASRAQAEAFF	TGTGCCAGCAGGGCACAGGCTGAAGCTTTCTTT